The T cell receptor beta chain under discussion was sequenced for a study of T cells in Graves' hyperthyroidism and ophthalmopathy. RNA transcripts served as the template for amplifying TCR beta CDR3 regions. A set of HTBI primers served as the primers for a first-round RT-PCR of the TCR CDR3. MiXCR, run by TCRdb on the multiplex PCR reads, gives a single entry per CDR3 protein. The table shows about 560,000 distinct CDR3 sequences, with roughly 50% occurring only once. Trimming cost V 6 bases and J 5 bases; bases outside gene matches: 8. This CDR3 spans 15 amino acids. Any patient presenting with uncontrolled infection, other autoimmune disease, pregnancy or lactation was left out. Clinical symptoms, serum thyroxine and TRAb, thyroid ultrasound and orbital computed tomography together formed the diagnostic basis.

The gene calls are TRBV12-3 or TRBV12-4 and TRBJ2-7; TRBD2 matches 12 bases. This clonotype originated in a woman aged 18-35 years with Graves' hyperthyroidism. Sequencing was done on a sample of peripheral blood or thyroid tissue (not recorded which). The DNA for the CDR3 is TGTGCCAGCAGCAGTACTAGCGGGAGGAAAAACGAGCAGTACTTC. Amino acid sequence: CASSSTSGRKNEQYF.